These T cell receptor beta chains were read from a single sample in a study of blood T cell repertoires in COVID-19. The data were produced by immunoSEQ multiplex PCR, yet TCRdb's version contains in-frame clones alone and is incomplete. The data show approximately 210,000 clones, roughly 85% seen once. Sequencing was carried out using peripheral blood. These receptors all come from an elderly woman with acute or convalescent COVID-19. Both conserved end residues are part of each CDR3. D genes are given only for firm matches. Rows give clone size only sometimes, using once, few, many, or a class for an expanded clone.

abundance	len	d_gene	v_gene	j_gene	CDR3aa	CDR3nt
NA	15	NA	TRBV4-2	TRBJ2-7	CASSPSGGAYYEQYF	TGTGCCAGCAGCCCATCTGGTGGGGCTTACTACGAGCAGTACTTC
NA	13	NA	TRBV15	TRBJ1-2	CATQGGANYGYTF	TGTGCCACCCAGGGTGGGGCTAACTATGGCTACACCTTC
NA	15	NA	TRBV15	TRBJ2-2	CATSRDRLAPGELFF	TGTGCCACCAGCAGAGATCGGCTAGCGCCCGGGGAGCTGTTTTTT
NA	15	NA	TRBV29-1	TRBJ1-5	CSVSPGGQFNQPQHF	TGCAGCGTTTCTCCAGGAGGACAGTTCAATCAGCCCCAGCATTTT
few	15	NA	TRBV6-5	TRBJ1-3	CASSYSRVSGNTIYF	TGTGCCAGCAGTTACTCGAGGGTCTCTGGAAACACCATATATTTT
NA	19	TRBD1	TRBV4-1	TRBJ1-5	CASSQDSGQGANSNQPQHF	TGCGCCAGCAGCCAAGATTCGGGACAGGGGGCGAATAGCAATCAGCCCCAGCATTTT
NA	17	TRBD1	TRBV4-3	TRBJ2-4	CASSQARQGVGKNIQYF	TGCGCCAGCAGCCAAGCGAGACAGGGGGTCGGCAAAAACATTCAGTACTTC
NA	14	TRBD1	TRBV2	TRBJ2-7	CASSEIGYRGEQYF	TGTGCCAGCAGTGAAATAGGGTACAGGGGCGAGCAGTACTTC
NA	15	TRBD2	TRBV7-2	TRBJ2-3	CASSFSGGATDTQYF	TGTGCCAGCAGCTTCAGCGGGGGGGCGACAGATACGCAGTATTTT
NA	16	TRBD2	TRBV3-1/TRBV3-2	TRBJ2-2	CASSQVSGGATGELFF	TGTGCCAGCAGCCAAGTTAGCGGGGGGGCCACCGGGGAGCTGTTTTTT
NA	13	TRBD1	TRBV7-7	TRBJ2-5	CASSPDRDETQYF	TGTGCTAGCAGCCCGGACAGGGATGAGACCCAGTACTTC
NA	14	NA	TRBV4-2	TRBJ1-1	CASSHPAKGDGAFF	TGTGCCAGCAGCCACCCCGCAAAGGGGGACGGAGCTTTCTTT
NA	13	NA	TRBV2	TRBJ1-2	CASMSQGSYGYTF	TGTGCCAGCATGTCCCAGGGCTCTTATGGCTACACCTTC
NA	14	NA	TRBV6-2/TRBV6-3	TRBJ1-5	CASSLLYSNQPQHF	TGTGCCAGCAGTCTCCTTTATAGCAATCAGCCCCAGCATTTT
few	16	TRBD2	TRBV4-3	TRBJ2-3	CASSQLRGGGSDTQYF	TGCGCCAGCAGCCAACTACGGGGGGGCGGTTCGGATACGCAGTATTTT
few	13	NA	TRBV7-2	TRBJ1-5	CASSLSRDQPQHF	TGTGCCAGCAGCTTAAGCCGAGATCAGCCCCAGCATTTT
few	16	NA	TRBV2	TRBJ2-5	CASSEEGGGSGETQYF	TGTGCCAGCAGTGAAGAGGGCGGGGGCTCAGGAGAGACCCAGTACTTC
few	15	NA	TRBV6-5	TRBJ1-4	CASSYSRGSNEKLFF	TGTGCCAGCAGTTACTCCCGGGGTTCTAATGAAAAACTGTTTTTT
NA	14	NA	TRBV7-2	TRBJ1-1	CASSLLVAGIGAFF	TGTGCCAGCAGCTTACTGGTAGCAGGGATCGGAGCTTTCTTT
NA	13	NA	TRBV19	TRBJ1-1	CASSRQWNAEAFF	TGTGCCAGTAGTCGACAGTGGAACGCTGAAGCTTTCTTT
NA	15	NA	TRBV4-2	TRBJ2-5	CASSQDGGAQETQYF	TGTGCCAGCAGCCAAGACGGCGGGGCCCAAGAGACCCAGTACTTC
once	14	TRBD2	TRBV6-5	TRBJ2-7	CASSYGLAGSEQYF	TGTGCCAGCAGTTACGGACTAGCGGGATCCGAGCAGTACTTC
NA	15	TRBD1	TRBV6-2/TRBV6-3	TRBJ2-1	CASSRGQGARNEQFF	TGTGCCAGCAGTAGAGGGCAGGGGGCGCGGAATGAGCAGTTCTTC
once	14	NA	TRBV5-1	TRBJ2-5	CASSPEGGRETQYF	TGCGCCAGCAGCCCGGAAGGGGGACGAGAGACCCAGTACTTC
NA	12	NA	TRBV3-1/TRBV3-2	TRBJ2-3	CASISPGDTQYF	TGTGCCAGCATCTCCCCAGGTGATACGCAGTATTTT
NA	16	NA	TRBV7-9	TRBJ2-3	CASSLGRRASTDTQYF	TGTGCCAGCAGCTTAGGGCGGAGAGCCTCCACAGATACGCAGTATTTT
NA	15	TRBD1	TRBV5-6	TRBJ1-5	CASSLLSGGGQPQHF	TGTGCCAGCAGCCTTCTCTCAGGGGGTGGTCAGCCCCAGCATTTT
NA	16	TRBD1	TRBV19	TRBJ1-1	CASSLGDRVSNTEAFF	TGTGCCAGTAGTTTGGGGGACAGGGTTTCGAACACTGAAGCTTTCTTT
NA	15	TRBD1	TRBV11-3	TRBJ2-3	CASSSGQGRTDTQYF	TGTGCCAGCAGCTCCGGACAGGGAAGGACAGATACGCAGTATTTT
once	13	NA	TRBV7-2	TRBJ1-1	CASRFGLYTEAFF	TGTGCCAGCAGATTCGGGTTATACACTGAAGCTTTCTTT
once	12	NA	TRBV7-9	TRBJ1-2	CASSLQGYGYTF	TGTGCCAGCAGCCTACAGGGCTATGGCTACACCTTC
NA	14	TRBD1	TRBV25-1	TRBJ2-7	CASSPRTGYYEQYF	TGTGCCAGCAGTCCCCGGACAGGGTACTACGAGCAGTACTTC
NA	15	NA	TRBV3-1/TRBV3-2	TRBJ1-5	CASSQDRGGEQPQHF	TGTGCCAGCAGCCAAGATCGAGGAGGGGAGCAGCCCCAGCATTTT
few	18	TRBD1	TRBV4-2	TRBJ2-7	CASSQDLGAGGTLYEQYF	TGTGCCAGCAGCCAAGATCTTGGGGCAGGGGGCACCCTCTACGAGCAGTACTTC
NA	15	TRBD2	TRBV9	TRBJ2-2	CASSSGGKNTGELFF	TGTGCCAGCAGCAGCGGGGGCAAAAACACCGGGGAGCTGTTTTTT
NA	15	TRBD2	TRBV6-6	TRBJ2-1	CASSPGTSIVDEQFF	TGTGCCAGCAGTCCCGGGACTAGCATAGTGGATGAGCAGTTCTTC
few	15	TRBD1	TRBV5-1	TRBJ1-1	CASSLDGQGSTEAFF	TGCGCCAGCAGCTTAGACGGACAGGGGAGCACTGAAGCTTTCTTT
NA	11	NA	TRBV20-1	TRBJ2-3	CSAGRADTQYF	TGCAGTGCTGGCCGGGCAGATACGCAGTATTTT
NA	14	NA	TRBV5-4	TRBJ1-1	CASSLGAGMTEAFF	TGTGCCAGCAGCTTGGGGGCAGGGATGACTGAAGCTTTCTTT
NA	12	NA	TRBV10-3	TRBJ1-1	CAISTGFTEAFF	TGTGCCATCAGTACAGGGTTCACTGAAGCTTTCTTT
NA	18	TRBD1	TRBV28	TRBJ2-4	CASSPRPFRQGTKNIQYF	TGTGCCAGCAGTCCCCGCCCTTTTCGACAGGGTACCAAAAACATTCAGTACTTC
NA	15	NA	TRBV5-1	TRBJ2-2	CASSQDSLNTGELFF	TGCGCCAGCAGCCAGGACAGCCTCAACACCGGGGAGCTGTTTTTT
NA	15	NA	TRBV2	TRBJ1-5	CASRLRGTSNQPQHF	TGTGCCAGCAGGCTCCGGGGGACTAGCAATCAGCCCCAGCATTTT
NA	14	NA	TRBV4-1	TRBJ2-7	CASSQGQGTYEQYF	TGCGCCAGCAGCCAAGGTCAGGGGACCTACGAGCAGTACTTC
NA	12	TRBD2	TRBV3-1/TRBV3-2	TRBJ2-1	CASAGGPYEQFF	TGTGCCAGCGCGGGGGGTCCCTATGAGCAGTTCTTC
NA	14	NA	TRBV5-1	TRBJ1-2	CASNPDQGWNGYTF	TGCGCCAGCAACCCAGACCAGGGATGGAATGGCTACACCTTC
NA	14	NA	TRBV5-1	TRBJ1-6	CASSLVAENSPLHF	TGCGCCAGCAGCTTGGTAGCAGAGAATTCACCCCTCCACTTT
NA	18	TRBD1	TRBV9	TRBJ1-1	CASSPWDRDIGGNTEAFF	TGTGCCAGCAGCCCATGGGACAGGGACATAGGGGGGAACACTGAAGCTTTCTTT
NA	15	TRBD2	TRBV7-3	TRBJ2-2	CASSRGLVGTGELFF	TGTGCCAGCAGCCGAGGACTAGTCGGCACCGGGGAGCTGTTTTTT
few	12	NA	TRBV6-5	TRBJ2-7	CASSRGPYEQYF	TGTGCCAGCAGTCGGGGTCCCTACGAGCAGTACTTC
NA	14	NA	TRBV19	TRBJ2-7	CASTDGARRDEQYF	TGTGCCAGTACCGACGGCGCCCGGCGGGACGAGCAGTACTTC